The clone carrying this TCR beta chain occurred many times. Its matching antigen is unknown. The sample is drawn from a study of CD8+CD57+ T cells in acquired aplastic anemia. Study background: DNA recovered from sorted CD4+ and CD8+ cells had a mean of about 3.5 ug. General observations from the study: It was found that 25 to 35 CD8+ CDR3 sequences were shared between patients and controls. Statistical testing detected no significant gap in CD8+ Simpson's diversity between patients and controls.

Only patients with CD8+CD57+ cell expansion on flow cytometry were chosen for sequencing. Patient blood was sampled before any therapy had been received. Investigators profiled TCR beta VDJ and CDR3 from genomic DNA template. TCRdb itself ran the reads through MiXCR, one entry per CDR3 protein. This sample yields 200,000 to 300,000 distinct CDR3 sequences, of which around 45% are seen a single time; 6.5% to 10% belongs to the top ten. V lost 7 bases, J lost 11 bases, and 11 bases stayed unmatched. This CDR3 is built from 14 residues. In germline, CDR1 is MDHEN, CDR2 SYDVKM. Source material: sorted CD4+, CD8+, or CD8+CD57+ T cells (not recorded which) from PBMCs. The receptor was derived from a human donor with aplastic anemia. V and J are TRBV28 and TRBJ1-6; 7 bases map to TRBD1. The CDR3 is CASIHTGVGAPLHF. The CDR3 DNA reads TGTGCCAGCATTCACACAGGGGTCGGCGCACCCCTCCACTTT.